The source of this T cell receptor beta chain is a study of blood T cell repertoires in COVID-19. Overall study: COVID-19 samples from acute and convalescent phases originated in the United States, Italy and Spain. From T cells, B-cell-depleted T cells, or PBMCs came the material, which was cDNA or gDNA.

V was pared by 2 bases and J by 4 bases, with 12 bases between. The CDR3 is made up of 15 amino acids. In germline, CDR1 is SGHRS, CDR2 YFSETQ. Source study methods: The assay estimated nucleated cells by amplifying reference gene primers. The data were produced by immunoSEQ multiplex PCR, yet TCRdb's version contains in-frame clones alone and is incomplete. The DNA gave D and trimming, while V, J and clone size come from that table. Here the sample spans some 100,000 clones, around 89% being singletons. The sequenced material came from peripheral blood. V usage is TRBV5-1 and J usage is TRBJ2-2; tentatively, D is TRBD1 (5 bases). The TCR sequence derives from a woman at least 80 years old with active COVID-19. The CDR3 DNA reads TGCGCCAGCAGCTTCGCAGGGCAGGGCACCGGGGAGCTGTTTTTT. Its protein product is CASSFAGQGTGELFF.